Listed here is a single T cell receptor (beta chain). Its antigen is unidentified. Method: immunoSEQ multiplex PCR; TCRdb's copy keeps in-frame clones and lacks some. The sample includes roughly 100,000 clones, roughly 80% of them seen just once. These data come from a study of OX40 agonist ivuxolimab in advanced cancers. Study summary: The dose of intravenous ivuxolimab that patients received every 2 weeks ranged from 0.01 to 10 mg/kg. Patients with hepatocellular carcinoma, melanoma, renal cell or head and neck cancer made up the dose-escalation patients. Prior anti-PD-1, anti-PD-L1 or anti-CTLA-4 therapy was allowed; 40% to 50% had some.

Findings of the study overall: Partial responders at 0.1-3.0 mg/kg had among the lowest clonal expansion.

The CDR3 covers 12 residues. Germline loops: CDR1 MGHRA, CDR2 YSYEKL. The V end was cut by 1 base, the J end by 8 bases, with 3 bases between. The chain joins TRBV4-1 to TRBJ1-6; D ambiguous. This TCR was sampled from an adult with an advanced solid tumor such as melanoma, head and neck, liver or kidney cancer. Sequenced material: CD4+ or CD8+ T cells sorted from blood, taken in a trial of the OX40 agonist ivuxolimab. The CDR3, as DNA: TGCGCCAGCAGCCAAGTATATTCACCCCTCCACTTT. Residues: CASSQVYSPLHF.